This paragraph covers one T cell receptor beta chain sequence. The antigen remains undetermined. These data are taken from a study of T cell responses to AZD1222 COVID-19 vaccine. Whole-study findings and limits: Increases in Spike-specific TCR breadth and depth were seen after two AZD1222 doses. The peak T cell response came first, and repertoires were sampled only after it.

Clones were read by immunoSEQ multiplex PCR, and TCRdb kept only the in-frame ones, dropping some. Of tens of thousands of clones in the sample, around nine tenths were seen once. After removal of 3 bases from V and 3 bases from J, the junction contained 6 bases not matched to a gene. The CDR3 length is 15 residues. The germline V gene has CDR1 KGHDR and CDR2 SFDVKD. This receptor was obtained from an adult in good health. This chain uses TRBV24-1 with TRBJ2-5; TRBD2 matches at 7 bases. This specimen was peripheral blood, taken on day 0 of AZD1222 vaccination. CDR3 DNA: TGTGCCACCAGTGATAATCCAGCGGGGAAAGAGACCCAGTACTTC. Encoded protein: CATSDNPAGKETQYF.